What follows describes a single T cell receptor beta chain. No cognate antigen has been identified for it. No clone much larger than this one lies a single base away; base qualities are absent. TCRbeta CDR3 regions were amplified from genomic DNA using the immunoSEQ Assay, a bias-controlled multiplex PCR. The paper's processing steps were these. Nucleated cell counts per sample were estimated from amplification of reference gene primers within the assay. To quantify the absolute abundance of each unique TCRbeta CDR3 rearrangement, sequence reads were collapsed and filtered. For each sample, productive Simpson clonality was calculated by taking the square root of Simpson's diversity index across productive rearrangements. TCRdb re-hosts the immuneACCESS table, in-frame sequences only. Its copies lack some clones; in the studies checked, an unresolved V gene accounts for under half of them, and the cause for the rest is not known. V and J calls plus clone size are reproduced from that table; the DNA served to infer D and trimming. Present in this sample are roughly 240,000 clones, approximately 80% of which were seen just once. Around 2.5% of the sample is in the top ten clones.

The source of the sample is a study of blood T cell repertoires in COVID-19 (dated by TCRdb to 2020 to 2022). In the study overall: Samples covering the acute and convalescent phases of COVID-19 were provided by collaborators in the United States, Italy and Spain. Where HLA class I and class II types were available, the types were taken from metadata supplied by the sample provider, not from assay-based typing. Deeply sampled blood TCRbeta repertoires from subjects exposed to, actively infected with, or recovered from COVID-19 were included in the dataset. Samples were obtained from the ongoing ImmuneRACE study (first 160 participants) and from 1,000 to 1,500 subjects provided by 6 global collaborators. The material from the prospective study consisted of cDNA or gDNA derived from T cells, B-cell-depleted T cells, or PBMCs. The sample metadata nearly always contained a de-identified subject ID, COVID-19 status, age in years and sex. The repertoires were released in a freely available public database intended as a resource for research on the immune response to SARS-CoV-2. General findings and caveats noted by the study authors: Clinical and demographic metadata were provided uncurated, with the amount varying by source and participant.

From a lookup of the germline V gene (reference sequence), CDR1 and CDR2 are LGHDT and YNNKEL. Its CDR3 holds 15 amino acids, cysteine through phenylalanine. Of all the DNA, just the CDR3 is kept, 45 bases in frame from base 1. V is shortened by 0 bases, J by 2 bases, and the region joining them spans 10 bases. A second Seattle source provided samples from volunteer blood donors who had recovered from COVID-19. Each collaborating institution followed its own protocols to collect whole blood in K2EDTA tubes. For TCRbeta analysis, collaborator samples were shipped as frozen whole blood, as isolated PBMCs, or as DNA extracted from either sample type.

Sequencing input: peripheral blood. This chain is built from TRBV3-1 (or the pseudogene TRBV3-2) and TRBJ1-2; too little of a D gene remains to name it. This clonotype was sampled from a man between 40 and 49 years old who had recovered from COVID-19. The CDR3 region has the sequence CASSQDPGGNYGYTF. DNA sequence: TGTGCCAGCAGCCAAGATCCTGGCGGGAACTATGGCTACACCTTC.